This T cell receptor (beta chain) was documented in a study of T cells in Graves' hyperthyroidism and ophthalmopathy. Exclusion of patients followed from uncontrolled infection, other autoimmune disease, pregnancy or lactation. An approximately 10 ml volume of fresh peripheral blood provided the PBMCs. Notes on this clonotype: Its antigen remains unidentified.

Study-wide findings and caveats: From stable hyperthyroidism, ophthalmopathy was separated by a 13 V-J model.

The CDR3 loop spans 14 amino acids. Germline V CDR1 and CDR2: MNHEY, SVGEGT. The V and J ends lost 4 bases and 4 bases respectively, with 13 bases between them. TCR beta CDR3 regions were amplified from RNA. TCR CDR3 regions were first amplified by RT-PCR with HTBI primers. TCRdb passed the multiplex PCR reads through MiXCR, listing each CDR3 protein once. Among hundreds of thousands of distinct CDR3 sequences, over 12% were seen once, and the ten largest hold 3.5% to 4.5%. The clonotype comes from a woman between 35 and 50 years old with Graves' ophthalmopathy. Material: blood. V usage is TRBV6-2 or TRBV6-3 and J usage is TRBJ2-5; D is possibly TRBD2 (6 bases). DNA of the CDR3: TGTGCCAGCAGTTTTGGCGGGAACGCAGAGACCCAGTACTTC. It translates to CASSFGGNAETQYF.